The 3 T cell receptor beta chains reported below all come from one sample, sequenced in a study of OX40 agonist ivuxolimab in advanced cancers. Sequencing was performed with immunoSEQ multiplex PCR; in TCRdb, only in-frame clones are kept and a portion is missing. The sample contains fewer than 90,000 clones, about 91% of which appear only once. The sample consisted of CD4+ or CD8+ T cells sorted from blood, taken in a trial of the OX40 agonist ivuxolimab. These receptors all stem from an adult with an advanced solid tumor such as melanoma, head and neck, liver or kidney cancer.

As to this clone: The junction and the germline gene differ at one end; a read error may be behind it. V gene TRBV7-7 combines with J gene TRBJ2-2; tentative D call: TRBD2 (6 bases). The CDR3 sequence is 13 residues long. CDR1 and CDR2 (germline): SSHAT, FNYEAQ (reference sequence). The CDR3 here is CASRRDYTGELFF. The CDR3 region has the DNA TGTGCTAGCAGGAGGGACTACACCGGGGAGCTGTTTTTT.

Only a few counts were recorded for this clone. The sample holds other DNA sequences that translate to the same CDR3. This chain joins TRBV28 and TRBJ1-2, with unresolved D. The CDR3 spans 12 residues. V dropped 2 bases and J dropped 5 bases, with 6 bases sitting between them. Germline CDR1 and CDR2: MDHEN and SYDVKM. CDR3 bases: TGTGCCAGCAGTTTACGGGGTTATGGCTACACCTTC. As protein: CASSLRGYGYTF.

The chain combines TRBV10-3 with TRBJ1-5, with TRBD1 matching over 7 bases. The V gene's germline CDR1 is ENHRY and CDR2 SYGVKD. The V gene end was trimmed by 6 bases and the J gene end by 2 bases; junction bases not matched to a gene: 4. The CDR3 contains 14 residues. As DNA, the CDR3 is TGTGCCATCAGCGAGGGACAGCGCAATCAGCCCCAGCATTTT. It codes for CAISEGQRNQPQHF.